This T cell receptor beta chain was documented in a study of CD8 T cells in Susac syndrome. It was with random hexamers that 0.5 to 1 ug RNA was reverse transcribed. In TCRdb, the immunoSEQ multiplex PCR reads were re-called with MiXCR into one record per CDR3 protein. The sample lists 110,000 to 150,000 distinct CDR3 sequences, 95% occurring once. Peripheral blood CD8+ and CD4+ T cells were profiled by TCR beta sequencing. Patients with Susac syndrome met diagnostic criteria defined recently for definite or probable disease. The germline V gene has CDR1 MNHEY and CDR2 SMNVEV (reference sequence). This CDR3 has 12 residues. The J segment lost 5 bases and the V segment lost 7 bases, leaving 3 bases of the junction unmatched.

The sequencing input was CD4+ T cells from PBMCs. The chain links TRBV27 to TRBJ1-1, with 8 bases matching TRBD1. This sequence originates from a human donor with Susac syndrome. CDR3 bases: TGTGCCAGCAAGAACAGGGGGACTGAAGCTTTCTTT. Its translation: CASKNRGTEAFF.